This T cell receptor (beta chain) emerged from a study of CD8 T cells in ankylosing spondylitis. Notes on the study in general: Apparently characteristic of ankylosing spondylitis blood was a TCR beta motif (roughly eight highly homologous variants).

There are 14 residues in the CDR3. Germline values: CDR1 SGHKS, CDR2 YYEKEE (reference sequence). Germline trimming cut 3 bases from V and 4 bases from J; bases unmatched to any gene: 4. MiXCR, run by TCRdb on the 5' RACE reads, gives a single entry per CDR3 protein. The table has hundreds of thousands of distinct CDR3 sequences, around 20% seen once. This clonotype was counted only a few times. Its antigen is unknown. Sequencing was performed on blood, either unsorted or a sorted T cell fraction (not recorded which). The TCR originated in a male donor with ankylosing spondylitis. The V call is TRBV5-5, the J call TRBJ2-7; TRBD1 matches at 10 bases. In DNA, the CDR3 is TGTGCCAGCAGCTGGGGACAGGGGACTTACGAGCAGTACTTC. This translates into CASSWGQGTYEQYF.